The clone carrying this TCR beta chain was counted many times. Its antigen is as yet unknown. There were TCR beta CDR3 regions amplified from RNA transcripts. A set of HTBI primers served as the primers for a first-round RT-PCR of the TCR CDR3. Each CDR3 protein gets one entry after TCRdb re-called the multiplex PCR reads with MiXCR. The data show nearly 600,000 distinct CDR3 sequences, 14% seen once. The CDR3 has 15 residues. V gave up 4 bases and J gave up 4 bases; unmatched junction bases: 7. This sample was included in a study of T cells in Graves' hyperthyroidism and ophthalmopathy. Points from the study as a whole: Among clonotypes expanded in thyroid above 0.001, most were also found in blood.

Clinicians diagnosed patients from clinical symptoms, serum thyroxine and TRAb, thyroid ultrasound and orbital computed tomography. It was less than 13 ml of fresh peripheral blood that supplied the PBMCs. Sequenced input: blood. The source of this sequence is a woman aged 18-29 years with Graves' ophthalmopathy. The genes are TRBV12-3 or TRBV12-4 and TRBJ2-1; 7 bases fit TRBD2. The CDR3 here is CASSYSGMGYNEQFF. CDR3 sequence (DNA): TGTGCCAGCAGTTACAGCGGGATGGGGTACAATGAGCAGTTCTTC.